The clone carrying this T cell receptor (beta chain) has a handful of counts. Its matching antigen is unknown. CDR1 SGHDT and CDR2 YYEEEE come from the germline V gene. Trimming removed 2 bases at V and 4 bases at J, with 13 bases between. This CDR3 is built from 15 residues. This record comes from a study of identical twins. Broader study findings: With beta out-of-frame sequences, excess sharing by twins was weaker.

TCRdb used MiXCR to reprocess the 5' RACE reads, holding one entry per CDR3 protein. The sample records some 460,000 distinct CDR3 sequences, approximately 15% being singletons. This sample also appeared in a second study, on yellow fever vaccine responses in identical twins. As reported in that work: Convergence reportedly seemed to mark part of the twins' vaccine T cell response, with personalization marking the rest.

The TCR originated in a woman between 18 and 30 years old in good health. Sequenced input: CD4+ T cells sorted from blood. The chain recombines TRBV5-6 with TRBJ1-5; no clear D gene. CDR3 nucleotide sequence: TGTGCCAGCAGCTTCGCGGGGAATAAGAATCAGCCCCAGCATTTT. This codes for CASSFAGNKNQPQHF.